Following are 17 T cell receptor beta chains from one sample sequenced in a study of shared clonotypes between healthy human individuals. The method was immunoSEQ multiplex PCR; TCRdb's version includes in-frame clones alone and lacks a portion of them. In the table there are about 680,000 clones, less than 80% of which are singletons. Sequencing was performed on memory CD4+ T cells sorted from blood. The subset: CD45RA-negative fraction. These receptors were collected from a woman in her twenties or thirties in good health.

V gene TRBV19 combines with J gene TRBJ2-3; no reliable D call. V was trimmed by 5 bases and J by 0 bases, leaving 9 bases between them. This CDR3 spans 14 amino acids. CDR1 is LNHDA, CDR2 SQIVND, per germline (reference sequence). In nucleotides, the CDR3 is TGTGCCAGTAGTGTCGAGCCTAGCACAGATACGCAGTATTTT. Protein: CASSVEPSTDTQYF.

The rearrangement links TRBV28 to TRBJ2-4; 8 bases align to TRBD2. Germline values: CDR1 MDHEN, CDR2 SYDVKM. The CDR3 extends over 15 amino acids. With V trimmed by 3 bases and J by 12 bases, 13 bases remained unmatched. CDR3 sequence: CASSFGSGASGTQYF. The CDR3 DNA sequence: TGTGCCAGCAGTTTTGGTAGCGGGGCCTCGGGTACTCAGTACTTC.

The V and J genes are TRBV20-1 and TRBJ1-1; D unresolved. V lost 5 bases to trimming and J lost 1 base, with 5 bases between them. The CDR3 loop spans 11 amino acids. The V gene's germline CDR1 is DFQATT and CDR2 SNEGSKA (reference sequence). CDR3: CSALGNTEAFF. Here the CDR3 DNA reads TGCAGTGCTTTAGGGAACACTGAAGCTTTCTTT.

This clone has only a few counts. This chain uses TRBV6-5 with TRBJ1-1; D possibly corresponds to TRBD1 (5 bases). Trimming left V 0 bases short and J 5 bases short, with 10 bases between. The CDR3 consists of 14 residues. CDR1 and CDR2 from the germline V gene are MNHEY and SVGAGI. CDR3 residues: CASSYSRGRTEAFF. The CDR3 DNA sequence: TGTGCCAGCAGTTACTCTCGGGGGAGGACTGAAGCTTTCTTT.

This clone was observed at least ten times. The rearrangement joins TRBV7-6 to TRBJ2-6; D is unclear. The V end was cut by 1 base, the J end by 0 bases, with 4 bases between. This CDR3 comprises 15 residues. Germline lookup yields CDR1 SGHVS and CDR2 FNYEAQ. As DNA, the CDR3 is TGTGCCAGCAGCTTAGAGAGCTCTGGGGCCAACGTCCTGACTTTC. Residues: CASSLESSGANVLTF.

This clone has only a few counts. The chain combines TRBV6-6 with TRBJ1-2; tentative D call: TRBD1 (6 bases). V lost 5 bases and J lost 2, with 12 bases in between. The CDR3 is made up of 14 amino acids. CDR1 is MNHNY and CDR2 is SVGAGI in the germline V gene (reference sequence). This CDR3 reads CASSPWTENYGYTF. CDR3 DNA sequence: TGTGCCAGCAGTCCCTGGACAGAGAACTATGGCTACACCTTC.

The chain employs TRBV29-1 and TRBJ2-5, with D perhaps given as TRBD1 or TRBD2 (5 bases each). CDR3 length: 14 amino acids. V lost 6 bases, J lost 5 bases, and 19 bases lay in between. CDR1 is SQVTM, CDR2 ANQGSEA, per germline. The CDR3 reads CSVRDGTGGETQYF. Written as DNA, the CDR3 is TGCAGCGTCCGAGATGGGACGGGTGGGGAGACCCAGTACTTC.

This clone has just one count. The chain links TRBV7-9 to TRBJ1-5; TRBD1 agrees at 7 bases. The trim removed 7 bases at V and 3 bases at J, leaving 9 bases unmatched. This CDR3 region has 15 residues. In germline, CDR1 is SEHNR, CDR2 FQNEAQ (reference sequence). CDR3 nucleotides: TGTGCCAGCACCCGAACAGGGGCCGACAATCAGCCCCAGCATTTT. Translated, it gives CASTRTGADNQPQHF. Full variable domain (remainder filled in from reference TRBV7-9 and TRBJ1-5): DTGVSQNPRHKITKRGQNVTFRCDPISEHNRLYWYRQTLGQGPEFLTYFQNEAQLEKSRLLSDRFSAERPKGSFSTLEIQRTEQGDSAMYLCASTRTGADNQPQHFGDGTRLSIL.

This clone was seen many times. The CDR3 sequence is CASSSEPGQETQYF. As DNA, the CDR3 is TGCGCCAGCAGCTCCGAACCGGGGCAAGAGACCCAGTACTTC. The V and J genes are TRBV5-1 and TRBJ2-5, with D possibly matching TRBD2 (5 bases). This CDR3 contains 14 residues. Germline lookup yields CDR1 SGHRS and CDR2 YFSETQ. The germline V and J ends were trimmed by 3 bases and 2 bases, with 11 bases remaining between them.

This clone was found a few times. The chain has TRBV28 and TRBJ2-2; D is uncertain. Germline V gene data show CDR1 as MDHEN and CDR2 as SYDVKM. The CDR3 has 13 residues. With 6 bases removed from V and 2 bases from J, the gap between germline ends came to 7 bases. CDR3 region: CASRTLNTGELFF. The CDR3, as DNA: TGTGCCAGCAGAACACTAAACACCGGGGAGCTGTTTTTT.

V is TRBV6-6 and J is TRBJ2-1; TRBD1 matches at 8 bases. CDR3 length: 16 amino acids. Unmatched junction bases numbered 7, after V lost 6 bases and J lost 0 bases. Germline loops: CDR1 MNHNY, CDR2 SVGAGI (reference sequence). This CDR3 is CASRSRQGSSYNEQFF. The CDR3 bases are TGTGCCAGCAGAAGTAGACAGGGGAGCTCCTACAATGAGCAGTTCTTC.

The chain combines TRBV6-1 with TRBJ1-5; D is uncertain. Germline lookup yields CDR1 MNHNS and CDR2 SASEGT. Deletions cut 1 base from V and 4 bases from J, with 11 bases between. There are 15 residues in the CDR3. The CDR3: CASSEDVQQNQPQHF. The CDR3 DNA follows: TGTGCCAGCAGTGAAGATGTCCAGCAGAATCAGCCCCAGCATTTT.

V gene TRBV11-3 combines with J gene TRBJ2-3, with 7 bases aligning to TRBD2. Trimming cost V 3 bases and J 9 bases; bases outside gene matches: 6. The CDR3 has 13 amino acids. In germline, CDR1 is SGHNT, CDR2 YENEEA. CDR3 bases: TGTGCCAGCAGCTTGAGCGGGGCAGGGACGCAGTATTTT. Residues: CASSLSGAGTQYF. Full variable domain (rest looked up from reference TRBV11-3 and TRBJ2-3): EAGVVQSPRYKIIEKKQPVAFWCNPISGHNTLYWYLQNLGQGPELLIRYENEEAVDDSQLPKDRFSAERLKGVDSTLKIQPAELGDSAVYLCASSLSGAGTQYFGPGTRLTVL.

This chain connects TRBV11-2 to TRBJ2-7, with 8 positions matching TRBD1. The germline V gene encodes CDR1 SGHAT and CDR2 FQNNGV. The junction had 7 bases not matched to a gene; V was cut back by 0 bases and J by 3 bases. The CDR3 is made up of 16 amino acids. CDR3 coding DNA: TGTGCCAGCAGCTTAGATCCGGGACAGGCCTTCTACGAGCAGTACTTC. Its protein is CASSLDPGQAFYEQYF.

The count of this clone is one. The chain employs TRBV5-4 and TRBJ2-5, with no clear D. This CDR3 is built from 16 residues. CDR1 is SGHNT, CDR2 YYREEE, per germline (reference sequence). Trimming shortened V by 3 bases and J by 2 bases, and 17 bases separated the two germline ends. DNA of the CDR3: TGTGCCAGCAGCTCGGTTGGACCATTACTTCAAGAGACCCAGTACTTC. This translates into CASSSVGPLLQETQYF.

The V call is TRBV5-1, the J call TRBJ2-2; no reliable D call. The V gene lost 3 bases and the J gene lost 5 bases, with 14 bases spanning the gap. The CDR3 runs to 15 residues. In germline, CDR1 is SGHRS, CDR2 YFSETQ. This CDR3 is CASSSASVGTGELFF. In nucleotides, the CDR3 is TGCGCCAGCAGCTCTGCTTCGGTGGGTACCGGGGAGCTGTTTTTT.

This clone has only one observation. The chain joins TRBV18 to TRBJ2-1; 10 bases fit TRBD2. CDR1 and CDR2 from the germline V gene are KGHSH and LQKENI. The CDR3 covers 16 residues. V gave up 3 bases and J gave up 5 bases; unmatched junction bases: 7. This CDR3 is CASSPRLAGDHNEQFF. DNA of the CDR3: TGTGCCAGCTCACCCCGGCTAGCGGGAGATCACAATGAGCAGTTCTTC.